This entry describes one TCR beta chain. Its antigen is unknown. This specimen belongs to a study of cytomegalovirus exposure and HLA in healthy donors. Study-level results: An analysis was carried out later, and it reportedly showed fewer N-insertions in an Asian-associated ancestry cluster than the roughly 700-donor mean.

V was shortened by 4 bases and J by 4 bases, with 18 bases between the two germline ends. CDR3 length: 16 residues. Germline lookup yields CDR1 SGHTS and CDR2 YDEGEE. A multiplex PCR was run with 60 Vbeta primers and 13 Jbeta primers. Profiled with immunoSEQ multiplex PCR; TCRdb holds only in-frame clones, not every one. The data show about 160,000 clones, roughly 85% seen once. This TCR was recovered from a man in his late teens or twenties in good health and CMV-seropositive. The specimen was PBMCs. The rearrangement joins TRBV5-8 to TRBJ2-1; D is perhaps TRBD1 (6 bases). CDR3 DNA sequence: TGTGCCAGCAGCCCGCTACCCCGGACAGTGTACAATGAGCAGTTCTTC. This translates into CASSPLPRTVYNEQFF.